This T cell receptor (beta chain) is drawn from a study of blood T cell repertoires in COVID-19. Study context: Sites in the United States, Italy and Spain provided acute and convalescent COVID-19 samples. PBMCs, B-cell-depleted T cells, or T cells provided the cDNA or gDNA that made up the material.

Some clones are missing from TCRdb's copy, which holds only in-frame ones; the method was immunoSEQ multiplex PCR. The table includes fewer than 700,000 clones, 85% to 90% detected once. Those enrolled in Seattle joined during active infection and were followed longitudinally afterward. This clone was counted a single time. The specimen sequenced was peripheral blood. This receptor was identified in a woman aged 45 to 65 with COVID-19, enrolled during active disease.

The CDR3 is CASTLRDSPLAFF. The CDR3 nucleotides read TGTGCCAGTACCCTCCGGGACTCCCCTTTGGCTTTCTTT. The chain employs TRBV19 and TRBJ1-1; the D gene is possibly TRBD1 (5 bases). CDR1 is LNHDA and CDR2 is SQIVND in the germline V gene (reference sequence). V lost 7 bases and J 11 bases, leaving 20 bases between the germline ends. The CDR3 sequence is 13 residues long.